This T cell receptor beta chain was captured by sequencing in a study of blood T cells in healthy people across ages. Whole-study findings and limits: Greater diversity and more naive CD4+ cells were seen in long-lived donors than in aged donors. Diversity of TCR beta per million T cells declined in a roughly linear way with age.

This clonotype has just a few counts. Its antigen is not identified. Trimming cost V 2 bases and J 0 bases, with 10 bases left between them. CDR3 size: 16 residues. Germline CDR1 LGHNA, CDR2 YSLEER. Every sample yielded at least 7 million isolated PBMCs. Combining a sample-barcoded 5' primer with a J-beta primer mix, a second PCR ran for about 6 to 11 cycles. MiXCR was run by TCRdb on the 5' RACE reads, yielding one entry per CDR3 protein. The repertoire holds 790,000 or so distinct CDR3 sequences, with around 50% as singletons. This receptor was taken from a man aged 35 to 55 in good health. The specimen was blood. The J gene is TRBJ1-4, the V gene TRBV4-3; D uncertain. The CDR3, as DNA: TGCGCCAGCAGCCAATACACGGAGGCAACTAATGAAAAACTGTTTTTT. Encoded protein: CASSQYTEATNEKLFF.